Described below is a single T cell receptor (beta chain) sequence and its context. This record belongs to a study of blood T cell repertoires in COVID-19. Per the authors' pipeline: Reference gene primer amplification gave estimated nucleated cell counts. Assay used: immunoSEQ multiplex PCR; TCRdb lists only in-frame clones, some missing. D and trimming come from the DNA, and the V and J calls and clone size come from that table. The repertoire has 25,000 to 40,000 clones, roughly 84% of them found once; the top ten carry over 11%. Looked up from germline, CDR1 is SGHRS and CDR2 is YFSETQ. V was cut by 4 bases and J by 1 base, with 17 bases left in between. This CDR3 spans 17 amino acids.

Input material: peripheral blood. The source is a man in his sixties with active COVID-19. This chain joins TRBV5-1 and TRBJ2-2; tentative D call: TRBD2 (5 bases). In DNA, the CDR3 is TGCGCCAGCAGCCCTGATAGCGACCGACTGAACACCGGGGAGCTGTTTTTT. It encodes CASSPDSDRLNTGELFF.